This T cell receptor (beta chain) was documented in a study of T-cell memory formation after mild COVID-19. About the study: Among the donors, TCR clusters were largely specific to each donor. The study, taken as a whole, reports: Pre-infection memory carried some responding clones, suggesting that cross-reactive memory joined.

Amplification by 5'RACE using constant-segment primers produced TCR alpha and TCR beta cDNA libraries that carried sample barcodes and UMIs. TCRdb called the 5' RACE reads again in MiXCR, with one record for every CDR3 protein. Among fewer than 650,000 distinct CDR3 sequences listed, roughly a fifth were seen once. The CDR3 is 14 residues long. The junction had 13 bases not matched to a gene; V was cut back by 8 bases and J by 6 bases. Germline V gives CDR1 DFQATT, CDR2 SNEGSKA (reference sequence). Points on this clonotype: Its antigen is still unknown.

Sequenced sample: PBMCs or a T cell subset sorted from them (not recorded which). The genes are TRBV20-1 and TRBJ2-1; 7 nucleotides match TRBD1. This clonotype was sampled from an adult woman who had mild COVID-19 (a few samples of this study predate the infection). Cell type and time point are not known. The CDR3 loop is CSTDRVSTLNEQFF. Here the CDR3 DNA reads TGCAGTACCGACAGGGTGTCCACCCTCAATGAGCAGTTCTTC.